The rows below give T cell receptor beta chains drawn from one sample of a study of OX40 agonist ivuxolimab in advanced cancers. Sequencing was performed with immunoSEQ multiplex PCR; in TCRdb, only in-frame clones are kept and a portion is missing. The sample lists under 140,000 clones, approximately 90% occurring once. The specimen was CD4+ or CD8+ T cells sorted from blood, collected in a trial of the OX40 agonist ivuxolimab. The receptors stem from an adult with an advanced solid tumor such as melanoma, head and neck, liver or kidney cancer. CDR3s include the opening cysteine and the closing phenylalanine or tryptophan. Fields, in order: J gene, V gene, D gene, clone size, CDR3 protein, CDR3 DNA. D genes are given only for firm matches. Part of the rows lack a size; the others show once, few, many or a class for expanded clones.

J gene: TRBJ2-3; V gene: TRBV25-1; D gene: TRBD2; clone size: .; CDR3 protein: CASSELLADTTDTQYF; CDR3 DNA: TGTGCCAGCAGTGAATTACTAGCGGATACCACAGATACGCAGTATTTT
J gene: TRBJ1-6; V gene: TRBV27; D gene: .; clone size: .; CDR3 protein: CASSLKILRDSPLHF; CDR3 DNA: TGTGCCAGCAGTTTAAAGATTTTACGAGATTCACCCCTCCACTTT
J gene: TRBJ1-3; V gene: TRBV23-1; D gene: .; clone size: .; CDR3 protein: CASKIGTDIAGNTIYF; CDR3 DNA: TGCGCCAGCAAGATAGGGACTGATATTGCTGGAAACACCATATATTTT
J gene: TRBJ2-2; V gene: TRBV5-8; D gene: TRBD1; clone size: .; CDR3 protein: CASRKGTAGSGELFF; CDR3 DNA: TGTGCCAGCAGGAAAGGGACAGCTGGTTCCGGGGAGCTGTTTTTT
J gene: TRBJ2-5; V gene: TRBV5-4; D gene: TRBD1; clone size: .; CDR3 protein: CASSQRRDRGRRETQYF; CDR3 DNA: TGTGCCAGCAGCCAGCGCCGGGACAGGGGGCGCCGGGAGACCCAGTACTTC
J gene: TRBJ2-4; V gene: TRBV6-5; D gene: .; clone size: .; CDR3 protein: CASSYPGPGNIQYF; CDR3 DNA: TGTGCCAGCAGTTACCCGGGGCCAGGGAACATTCAGTACTTC
J gene: TRBJ2-1; V gene: TRBV27; D gene: .; clone size: once; CDR3 protein: CASSLRRGSYNEQFF; CDR3 DNA: TGTGCCAGCAGTCTTCGGCGGGGTTCCTACAATGAGCAGTTCTTC
J gene: TRBJ2-7; V gene: TRBV9; D gene: TRBD2; clone size: .; CDR3 protein: CASSKTSGREAEQYF; CDR3 DNA: TGTGCCAGCAGCAAAACTAGCGGGAGGGAAGCCGAGCAGTACTTC
J gene: TRBJ2-3; V gene: TRBV6-5; D gene: .; clone size: .; CDR3 protein: CASSTNRENTQYF; CDR3 DNA: TGTGCCAGCAGTACCAACAGGGAAAATACGCAGTATTTT
J gene: TRBJ1-2; V gene: TRBV30; D gene: .; clone size: .; CDR3 protein: CAWNLGAGPGGYTF; CDR3 DNA: TGTGCCTGGAACCTCGGGGCAGGGCCGGGTGGCTACACCTTC
J gene: TRBJ1-2; V gene: TRBV4-1; D gene: .; clone size: .; CDR3 protein: CASSQDFGTAFYGYTF; CDR3 DNA: TGCGCCAGCAGCCAAGATTTTGGTACAGCCTTCTATGGCTACACCTTC
J gene: TRBJ1-1; V gene: TRBV2; D gene: .; clone size: once; CDR3 protein: CASIYTGAEAFF; CDR3 DNA: TGTGCCAGCATATATACCGGCGCTGAAGCTTTCTTT
J gene: TRBJ1-2; V gene: TRBV18; D gene: .; clone size: .; CDR3 protein: CASSPGSGENYGYTF; CDR3 DNA: TGTGCCAGCTCACCGGGGTCAGGCGAAAACTATGGCTACACCTTC
J gene: TRBJ2-3; V gene: TRBV4-2; D gene: .; clone size: .; CDR3 protein: CASSQEGPLHDTDTQYF; CDR3 DNA: TGTGCCAGCAGCCAAGAGGGACCGTTACACGATACAGATACGCAGTATTTT
J gene: TRBJ2-7; V gene: TRBV10-3; D gene: .; clone size: .; CDR3 protein: CAISGGSSYEQYF; CDR3 DNA: TGTGCCATCAGTGGGGGAAGCTCCTACGAGCAGTACTTC
J gene: TRBJ1-1; V gene: TRBV4-3; D gene: .; clone size: .; CDR3 protein: CASSRFLSKTEAFF; CDR3 DNA: TGCGCCAGCAGCCGGTTTCTATCGAAAACTGAAGCTTTCTTT